Given below is one TCR beta chain in context. Its antigen is not identified. The sample belongs to a study of cytomegalovirus exposure and HLA in healthy donors. Overall study: Roughly 180 million T cells yielded 117 million unique TCR beta sequences in earlier analysis. Membership in the Caucasian-associated ancestry cluster was found for around 81% of 398 genotyped donors. Broader study findings: Overall, 164 TCR beta chains were annotated as cytomegalovirus-associated.

Regarding donors, all were healthy bone marrow donors. The CDR3 loop spans 12 amino acids. The germline gives CDR1 SGHAT, CDR2 FQNNGV. With 5 bases removed from V and 3 bases from J, the gap between germline ends came to 8 bases. 13 Jbeta primers and 60 Vbeta primers were used for the PCR. Sequencing was performed with immunoSEQ multiplex PCR; in TCRdb, only in-frame clones are kept and a portion is missing. This table has 150,000 to 200,000 clones, under 90% appearing once. The chain is built from TRBV11-2 and TRBJ2-7; D call uncertain. The sequenced material came from PBMCs. The TCR sequence derives from a boy aged 2-15 years in good health and CMV-seronegative. The chain's CDR3 is CASSSANYEQYF. CDR3 DNA sequence: TGTGCCAGCAGCAGCGCGAACTACGAGCAGTACTTC. The full variable domain, with the rest looked up from reference TRBV11-2 and TRBJ2-7, is EAGVAQSPRYKIIEKRQSVAFWCNPISGHATLYWYQQILGQGPKLLIQFQNNGVVDDSQLPKDRFSAERLKGVDSTLKIQPAKLEDSAVYLCASSSANYEQYFGPGTRLTVT.